Following are 13 T cell receptor beta chains from one sample sequenced in a study of cytomegalovirus exposure and HLA in healthy donors. The data were produced by immunoSEQ multiplex PCR, yet TCRdb's version contains in-frame clones alone and is incomplete. The data show a few hundred thousand clones, approximately 80% seen once. Sequencing was carried out using PBMCs. These receptors came from a woman aged 25 to 39 in good health and CMV-seropositive.

The chain has TRBV23-1 and TRBJ2-1; 15 nucleotides align to TRBD2. TRBV23-1 is filed as an ORF, its function uncertain. The junction had 8 bases not matched to a gene; V was cut back by 8 bases and J by 6 bases. CDR3 size: 16 residues. The CDR3 sequence: CASGPGLAGGSNEQFF. Here the CDR3 DNA reads TGCGCCAGCGGACCGGGACTAGCGGGAGGTAGCAATGAGCAGTTCTTC.

The chain uses TRBV9 and TRBJ2-7; TRBD1 aligns across 10 bases. This CDR3 spans 15 amino acids. In germline, CDR1 is SGDLS, CDR2 YYNGEE. V was clipped by 0 bases and J by 9 bases; unmatched bases: 9. The CDR3 loop is CASSVASGQGFAQYF. DNA for the CDR3: TGTGCCAGCAGCGTAGCCTCGGGACAGGGGTTCGCGCAGTACTTC.

The sample holds a few counts of this clone. The chain carries TRBV2 and TRBJ2-2, with a possible D match to TRBD1 (5 bases). The CDR3 is 14 residues long. The V gene's germline CDR1 is SNHLY and CDR2 FYNNEI. V was clipped by 3 bases and J by 4 bases, with 9 bases between them. The CDR3 DNA is TGTGCCAGCAGTGACAGGGCCAGCACCGGGGAGCTGTTTTTT. Encoded protein: CASSDRASTGELFF.

The chain couples TRBV6-5 to TRBJ2-7; D uncertain. Trimming took 5 bases from V and 1 from J, leaving 12 bases between them. Germline CDR1 MNHEY, CDR2 SVGAGI. The CDR3 length is 14 residues. In nucleotides, the CDR3 is TGTGCCAGCAGTGCCGGGCAGTCTTCCTACGAGCAGTACTTC. Amino acid sequence: CASSAGQSSYEQYF.

The chain combines TRBV10-3 with TRBJ1-3; D not resolved. V was shortened by 10 bases and J by 4 bases, with 5 bases between the two germline ends. Germline CDR1 ENHRY, CDR2 SYGVKD. The CDR3 loop spans 10 amino acids. CDR3 bases: TGTGCCACCGAAGGAAACACCATATATTTT. This encodes CATEGNTIYF.

This clone was recorded once. The chain links TRBV28 to TRBJ2-7; D uncertain. Deletions cut 5 bases from V and 3 bases from J, with 11 bases between. This CDR3 is built from 13 residues. The germline gives CDR1 MDHEN, CDR2 SYDVKM. CDR3 region: CASSLKLHYEQYF. In DNA, the CDR3 is TGTGCCAGCAGTCTAAAGCTACACTACGAGCAGTACTTC.

The chain is built from TRBV10-3 and TRBJ1-2; D is possibly TRBD1 (5 bases). Trimming took 11 bases from V and 10 from J, leaving 23 bases between them. CDR3 size: 13 residues. Germline CDR1 reads ENHRY; CDR2 reads SYGVKD. CDR3: CAALEAGAGDYTF. In DNA, the CDR3 is TGTGCCGCACTAGAGGCCGGGGCCGGTGACTACACCTTC.

V usage is TRBV5-1 and J usage is TRBJ2-1; D unresolved. This CDR3 has 14 amino acids. V was shortened by 0 bases and J by 1 base, with 5 bases between the two germline ends. The germline V gene encodes CDR1 SGHRS and CDR2 YFSETQ. The CDR3 nucleotides read TGCGCCAGCAGCTTGGGTTATTCCTACAATGAGCAGTTCTTC. Its translation: CASSLGYSYNEQFF.

This sequence joins TRBV10-3 and TRBJ2-7; 13 bases match TRBD2. Trimming took 4 bases from V and 2 from J; bases not matched to a gene: 2. Germline V CDR1 and CDR2: ENHRY, SYGVKD. This CDR3 spans 15 amino acids. CDR3 region: CAISAGTSGTYEQYF. As DNA, the CDR3 is TGTGCCATCAGTGCCGGGACTAGCGGGACCTACGAGCAGTACTTC.

V is TRBV2 and J is TRBJ1-1, with a possible D match to TRBD1 (5 bases). In germline, CDR1 is SNHLY, CDR2 FYNNEI. V was shortened by 0 bases and J by 5 bases, with 10 bases between the two germline ends. This CDR3 spans 14 amino acids. The CDR3 bases are TGTGCCAGCAGTGAAGCGCTGGGGGGTACTGAAGCTTTCTTT. Translated, it gives CASSEALGGTEAFF. Variable domain in full (rest from reference TRBV2 and TRBJ1-1): EPEVTQTPSHQVTQMGQEVILRCVPISNHLYFYWYRQILGQKVEFLVSFYNNEISEKSEIFDDQFSVERPDGSNFTLKIRSTKLEDSAMYFCASSEALGGTEAFFGQGTRLTVV.

The chain joins TRBV7-3 to TRBJ2-3, with 7 bases that match TRBD1. J was trimmed by 5 bases and V by 5 bases; bases with no gene match: 7. CDR1 and CDR2 (germline): SGHTA, FQGTGA. The CDR3 covers 14 residues. The CDR3 nucleotides read TGTGCCAGCAGCCCCCAGGGGGTAGGAGATACGCAGTATTTT. It specifies CASSPQGVGDTQYF.

V is TRBV25-1 and J is TRBJ2-2, with 8 bases aligning to TRBD1. The CDR3 has 17 amino acids. Trimming removed 1 base from V and 2 bases from J; junction bases left unmatched: 6. CDR1 and CDR2 from the germline V gene are MGHDK and SYGVNS. The CDR3 DNA sequence: TGTGCCAGCAGTGAATTCGGAGACAGGGGTAACACCGGGGAGCTGTTTTTT. It is translated as CASSEFGDRGNTGELFF.

The rearrangement joins TRBV5-1 to TRBJ2-1; D tentatively fits TRBD1 or TRBD2 (5 bases each). The V end was cut by 0 bases, the J end by 9 bases, with 13 bases between. The CDR3 sequence is 14 residues long. Germline values: CDR1 SGHRS, CDR2 YFSETQ. CDR3 in amino acids: CASSLDRPGTEQFF. CDR3 nucleotides: TGCGCCAGCAGCTTGGATCGCCCGGGGACTGAGCAGTTCTTC.